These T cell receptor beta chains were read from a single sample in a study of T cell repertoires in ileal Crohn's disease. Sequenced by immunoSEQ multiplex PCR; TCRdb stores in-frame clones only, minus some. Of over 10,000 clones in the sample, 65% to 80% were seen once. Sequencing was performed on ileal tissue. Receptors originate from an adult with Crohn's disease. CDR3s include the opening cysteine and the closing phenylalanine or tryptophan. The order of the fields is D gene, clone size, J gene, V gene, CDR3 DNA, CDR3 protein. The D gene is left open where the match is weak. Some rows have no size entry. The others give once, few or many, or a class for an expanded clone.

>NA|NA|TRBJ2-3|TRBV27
TGTGCCAGCAGTTTATTCGAGCCTGGGTTAGCAGATACGCAGTATTTT
CASSLFEPGLADTQYF
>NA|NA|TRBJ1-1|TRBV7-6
TGTGCCAGCAGCTTAGGGTTAGATGGGACTGAAGCTTTCTTT
CASSLGLDGTEAFF
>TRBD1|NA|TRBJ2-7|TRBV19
TGTGCCAGTAGTATAGGGACAGGGGACGAGCAGTACTTC
CASSIGTGDEQYF
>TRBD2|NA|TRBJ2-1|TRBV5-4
TGTGCCAGCGGGGAGGGGCTTTACAATGAGCAGTTCTTC
CASGEGLYNEQFF
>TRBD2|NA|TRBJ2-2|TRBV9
TGTGCCAGCAGCCCCCGAGGGGCGGGGGAGAACACCGGGGAGCTGTTTTTT
CASSPRGAGENTGELFF
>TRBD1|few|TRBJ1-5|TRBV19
TGTGCCAGTAGTATAGGGCCCTACGACAGGGAACCGGCTAGCAATCAGCCCCAGCATTTT
CASSIGPYDREPASNQPQHF
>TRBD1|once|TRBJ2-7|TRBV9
TGTGCCAGCAGTTCCATGCTACAGGGGGCGCAGGAGCAGTACTTC
CASSSMLQGAQEQYF
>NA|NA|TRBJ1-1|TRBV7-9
TGTGCCAGCAGCCGCTCAATGGTGGACACTGAAGCTTTCTTT
CASSRSMVDTEAFF
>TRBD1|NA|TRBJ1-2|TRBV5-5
TGTGCCAGCAGCTTGAGCGGACAGGGTAACTATGGCTACACCTTC
CASSLSGQGNYGYTF
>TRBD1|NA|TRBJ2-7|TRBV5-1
TGCGCCAGCAGCTTGGGGGCGGGACAGGCCGGCTTATCCTACGAGCAGTACTTC
CASSLGAGQAGLSYEQYF
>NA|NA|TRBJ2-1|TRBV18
TGTGCCAGCTCACCAGCTGCAGGTGATGAGCAGTTCTTC
CASSPAAGDEQFF
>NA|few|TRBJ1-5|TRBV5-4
TGTGCCAGCAGCCATGGACAGAGCAATCAGCCCCAGCATTTT
CASSHGQSNQPQHF
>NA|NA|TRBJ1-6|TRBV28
TGTGCCAGCAGTTTGTCGCTTTCACCCCTCCACTTT
CASSLSLSPLHF
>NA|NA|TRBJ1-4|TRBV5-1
TGCGCCAGCAGCCCCAGGGCAACTAATGAAAAACTGTTTTTT
CASSPRATNEKLFF
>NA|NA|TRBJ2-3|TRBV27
TGTGCCAGCAGTTTCCGTGGGACCACAGATACGCAGTATTTT
CASSFRGTTDTQYF
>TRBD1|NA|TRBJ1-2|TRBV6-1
TGTGCCAGCAGTGAAGCTTTACCCGATCGACAGGGCTTC
CASSEALPDRQGF
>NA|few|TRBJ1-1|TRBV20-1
TGCAGTGCCCTTGGGCCGGGTAAAGCTTTCTTT
CSALGPGKAFF
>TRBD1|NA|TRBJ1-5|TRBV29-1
TGCAGCGTTACGGGGACAGGGGCTACTAATAGCAATCAGCCCCAGCATTTT
CSVTGTGATNSNQPQHF
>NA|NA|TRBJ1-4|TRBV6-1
TGTGCCAGCAGTGAAGATGGGGCCTCAACTAATGAAAAACTGTTTTTT
CASSEDGASTNEKLFF
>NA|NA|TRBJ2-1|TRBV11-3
TGTGCCAGCAGCTTAGATACGGGGGGCAGTGAGCAGTTCTTC
CASSLDTGGSEQFF
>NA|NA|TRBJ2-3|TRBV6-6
TGTGCCAGCCTCACCTCGACACTCACAGATACGCAGTATTTT
CASLTSTLTDTQYF
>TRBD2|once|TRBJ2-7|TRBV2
TGTGCCAGCAGGAACCTACTAGCGGGGGTTTCCTACGAGCAGTACTTC
CASRNLLAGVSYEQYF
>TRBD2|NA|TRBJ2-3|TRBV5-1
TGCGCCAGCAGCTTGGTTGAAGCGGGGAATACGCAGTATTTT
CASSLVEAGNTQYF
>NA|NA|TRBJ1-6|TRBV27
TGTGCCAGCAGCTCCTACGAGGGGACACCCCTCCACTTT
CASSSYEGTPLHF
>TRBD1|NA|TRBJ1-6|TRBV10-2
TGCGCCAGCACGCTGACAGGGGGCGTGGGCTCCTATAATTCACCCCTCCACTTT
CASTLTGGVGSYNSPLHF
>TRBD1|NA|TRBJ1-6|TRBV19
TGTGCCAGTAGCTCCGGGACAGGAGCCTATAATTCACCCCTCCACTTT
CASSSGTGAYNSPLHF
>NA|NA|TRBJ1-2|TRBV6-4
TGTGCCAGCACCCCCCAAGGTTTGTCTAACTATGGCTACACCTTC
CASTPQGLSNYGYTF
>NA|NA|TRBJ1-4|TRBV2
TGTGCCAGCTCGATTCAGGACGATGAAAAACTGTTTTTT
CASSIQDDEKLFF
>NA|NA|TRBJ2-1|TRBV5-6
TGTGCCAGCAGCCGCGGGACTGACAATGAGCAGTTCTTC
CASSRGTDNEQFF
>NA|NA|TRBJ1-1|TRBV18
TGTGCCAGCTCACCACCATCCTATTATGAAGCTTTCTTT
CASSPPSYYEAFF
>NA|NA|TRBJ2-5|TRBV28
TGTGCCAGCAGTTTATCCGGAGGCGGAGAGACCCAGTACTTC
CASSLSGGGETQYF
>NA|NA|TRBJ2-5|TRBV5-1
TGCGCCAGCACTCTTTTAGCGGTGGCTGGAGAGACCCAGTACTTC
CASTLLAVAGETQYF
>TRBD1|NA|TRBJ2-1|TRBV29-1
TGCAGCGCCGGGACAGACTCCTACAATGAGCAGTTCTTC
CSAGTDSYNEQFF
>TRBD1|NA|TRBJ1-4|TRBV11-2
TGTGCCAGCAGCTTCGGGACAGGGAGGGAAAAACTGTTTTTT
CASSFGTGREKLFF
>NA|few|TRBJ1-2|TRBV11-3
TGTGCCAGCAGCCGACCCGGCAGGAGCCCACTTGCCTTC
CASSRPGRSPLAF
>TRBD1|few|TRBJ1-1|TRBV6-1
TGTGCCAGCAGTGAAGCATCGTCGGGACAGGGGACTGAAGCTTTCTTT
CASSEASSGQGTEAFF
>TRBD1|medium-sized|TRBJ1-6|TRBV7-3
TGTGCCAGCAGTCTGGACAGGGGCGAACCCCTCCACTTT
CASSLDRGEPLHF
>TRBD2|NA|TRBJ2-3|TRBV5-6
TGTGCCAGCAGTCTGACATTGACTAGCGGGGGGGCCACAGATACGCAGTATTTT
CASSLTLTSGGATDTQYF
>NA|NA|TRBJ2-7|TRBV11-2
TGTGCCAGCAGCTTGGGGGGCATTTCCTACGAGCAGTACTTC
CASSLGGISYEQYF
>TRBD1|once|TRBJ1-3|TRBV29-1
TGCAGCGCTGCCGGGACAGCCTCTGGAAACACCATATATTTT
CSAAGTASGNTIYF
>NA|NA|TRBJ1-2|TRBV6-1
TGTGCCAGCAGTGAAGGACCGGGCTATGGCTACACCTTC
CASSEGPGYGYTF
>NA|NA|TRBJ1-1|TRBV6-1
TGTGCCAGCACCCCGTCGGGCGCTAACACTGAAGCTTTCTTT
CASTPSGANTEAFF
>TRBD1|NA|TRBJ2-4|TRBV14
TGTGCCAGCAGCCAGGCGACAGGGAGAGCCAAAAACATTCAGTACTTC
CASSQATGRAKNIQYF